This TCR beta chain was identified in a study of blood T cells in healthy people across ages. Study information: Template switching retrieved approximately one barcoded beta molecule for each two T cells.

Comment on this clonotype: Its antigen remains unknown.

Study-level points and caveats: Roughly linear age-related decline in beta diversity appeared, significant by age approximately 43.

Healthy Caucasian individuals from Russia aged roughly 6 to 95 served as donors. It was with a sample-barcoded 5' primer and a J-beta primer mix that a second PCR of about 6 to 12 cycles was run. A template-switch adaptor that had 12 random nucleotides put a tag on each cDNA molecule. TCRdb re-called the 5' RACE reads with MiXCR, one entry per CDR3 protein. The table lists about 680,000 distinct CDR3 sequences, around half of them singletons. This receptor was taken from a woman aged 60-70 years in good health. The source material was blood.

The CDR3 reads CASSLWGPREAASPLHF. The CDR3 nucleotides read TGCGCCAGCAGCTTGTGGGGACCCAGGGAAGCGGCTTCACCCCTCCACTTT. This rearrangement joins TRBV5-1 to TRBJ1-6; the D gene is possibly TRBD1 (5 bases). This CDR3 has 17 amino acids. CDR1 SGHRS and CDR2 YFSETQ come from the germline V gene. V was cut by 1 base and J by 9 bases, with 20 bases left in between.